The source of this T cell receptor beta chain is a study of OX40 agonist ivuxolimab in advanced cancers. Study in general: Patients received the agonistic anti-OX40 (CD134) antibody ivuxolimab. Age averaged about 66 years (range roughly 23 to 79), and roughly 80% were male. Study observations and caveats: Nonresponders, in some cases, also had low normalized T-cell clonal expansion.

The assay was immunoSEQ multiplex PCR, and TCRdb's table has in-frame clones only and misses some. Counted here are under 85,000 clones, roughly nine tenths occurring once; the ten biggest clones make up 0.7% to 0.9%. Baseline, cycle 4 day 1, and cycle 7 day 1 were the blood sampling points. The CDR3 has 15 amino acids. The germline V gene has CDR1 LNHDA and CDR2 SQIVND (reference sequence). J was trimmed by 0 bases and V by 2 bases; bases with no gene match: 3. This clone was recorded once. Antigen unknown. The clonotype originates from an adult with an advanced solid tumor such as melanoma, head and neck, liver or kidney cancer. The V call is TRBV19, the J call TRBJ2-7; 8 bases line up with TRBD1. The source material was CD4+ or CD8+ T cells sorted from blood, sampled in a trial of the OX40 agonist ivuxolimab. The DNA of the CDR3 is TGTGCCAGTAGTATAAGGGGGACAGGCTCCTACGAGCAGTACTTC. This gives the protein CASSIRGTGSYEQYF.